The present TCR beta chain was sequenced within a study of response to subunit inactivated influenza vaccine. Findings and caveats of the study: Seasonal influenza vaccination, on each occasion, was suggested by the authors to recruit few new T cells.

MiXCR, applied by TCRdb to the RT-PCR reads, yields one record per CDR3 protein. The sample contains 450,000 to 550,000 distinct CDR3 sequences, about 25% of which appear only once. A few counts support this clonotype. What it binds is unknown. The V end was cut by 5 bases, the J end by 6 bases, with 17 bases between. In germline, CDR1 is SQVTM, CDR2 ANQGSEA. CDR3 length: 13 residues. The source is a man aged 50 to 60 who received an inactivated influenza vaccine. The material was CD4+ T cells sorted from PBMCs, obtained 5 to 6 days after vaccination. The chain uses TRBV29-1 and TRBJ2-7; D possibly matches TRBD1 or TRBD2 (6 bases each). CDR3 sequence: CSVNREVRGEQYF. The CDR3 coding sequence is TGCAGCGTTAACAGGGAGGTGCGGGGCGAGCAGTACTTC.